Presented here are 18 T cell receptor beta chains from one specimen sequenced in a study of OX40 agonist ivuxolimab in advanced cancers. Some clones are missing from TCRdb's copy, which holds only in-frame ones; the method was immunoSEQ multiplex PCR. The sample lists more than 75,000 clones, 75% to 90% occurring once. The sample was CD4+ or CD8+ T cells sorted from blood, taken in a trial of the OX40 agonist ivuxolimab. These receptors were collected from an adult with an advanced solid tumor such as melanoma, head and neck, liver or kidney cancer.

The V and J genes are TRBV10-2 and TRBJ1-2; maybe TRBD1 (6 bases). The V gene lost 6 bases and the J gene lost 2 bases, with 7 bases spanning the gap. The CDR3 loop spans 12 amino acids. Germline assignment: CDR1 WSHSY and CDR2 SAAADI. The DNA of the CDR3 is TGCGCCAGCAGCGGACAGAACTATGGCTACACCTTC. It yields the protein CASSGQNYGYTF.

The CDR3 protein is CASSQRAGAVTGELFF. Here the CDR3 DNA reads TGCGCCAGCAGCCAGAGGGCGGGAGCGGTCACCGGGGAGCTGTTTTTT. The chain uses TRBV4-1 and TRBJ2-2; 7 positions match TRBD2. J was trimmed by 4 bases and V by 3 bases; bases with no gene match: 8. From germline, CDR1 is MGHRA and CDR2 YSYEKL. The CDR3 runs to 16 residues.

V gene TRBV6-6 combines with J gene TRBJ1-1, with unresolved D. Germline CDR1 MNHNY, CDR2 SVGAGI (reference sequence). V lost 5 bases to trimming and J lost 0 bases, with 7 bases between them. The CDR3 has 13 residues. CDR3 sequence: CASSHEVNTEAFF. The CDR3 DNA reads TGTGCCAGCAGTCACGAGGTGAACACTGAAGCTTTCTTT.

The chain combines TRBV28 with TRBJ2-4, with D unresolved. V shed 7 bases and J shed 0 bases, with 7 bases lying between them. CDR1 MDHEN and CDR2 SYDVKM come from the germline V gene. The CDR3 loop spans 13 amino acids. CDR3 nucleotide sequence: TGTGCCAGCACCCCCCCAGCCAAAAACATTCAGTACTTC. This codes for CASTPPAKNIQYF.

The chain links TRBV30 to TRBJ1-5; D uncertain. The CDR3 has 14 residues. Trimming left V 2 bases short and J 3 bases short, with 11 bases between. Germline loops: CDR1 GTSNPN, CDR2 SVGIG (reference sequence). This CDR3 is CAWSKVTNNQPQHF. Here the CDR3 DNA reads TGTGCCTGGAGTAAAGTAACAAACAATCAGCCCCAGCATTTT.

V usage is TRBV9 and J usage is TRBJ1-3; 9 bases map to TRBD1. The CDR3 consists of 17 residues. Unmatched junction bases numbered 8, after V lost 4 bases and J lost 0 bases. From germline, CDR1 is SGDLS and CDR2 YYNGEE. The CDR3 is CASSPPGQGHSGNTIYF. CDR3 nucleotide sequence: TGTGCCAGCAGCCCCCCGGGACAGGGCCACTCTGGAAACACCATATATTTT.

This sequence joins TRBV6-5 and TRBJ1-6; D perhaps matches TRBD1 (6 bases). CDR3 length equals 14 residues. Trimming took 8 bases from V and 7 from J, leaving 15 bases between them. Looked up from germline, CDR1 is MNHEY and CDR2 is SVGAGI. CDR3 region: CASGSRGTNSPLHF. The CDR3 DNA sequence: TGTGCCAGCGGATCCAGGGGAACCAATTCACCCCTCCACTTT.

The rearrangement joins TRBV30 to TRBJ1-3; tentatively, D is TRBD1 (5 bases). Germline assignment: CDR1 GTSNPN and CDR2 SVGIG (reference sequence). This CDR3 contains 14 residues. Trimming cost V 8 bases and J 0 bases, with 14 bases left between them. The CDR3 coding sequence is TGTGCCCGGGGGGGTCGTTACTCTGGAAACACCATATATTTT. Encoded protein: CARGGRYSGNTIYF.

The chain links TRBV9 to TRBJ1-2; D is unresolved. Trimming pared 0 bases from V and 1 base from J, leaving 4 bases between. This CDR3 has 13 residues. Germline CDR1 and CDR2: SGDLS and YYNGEE. Written as DNA, the CDR3 is TGTGCCAGCAGCGTAGATAGTAACTATGGCTACACCTTC. Translation gives CASSVDSNYGYTF. Filled out from reference TRBV9 and TRBJ1-2, the complete variable domain reads DSGVTQTPKHLITATGQRVTLRCSPRSGDLSVYWYQQSLDQGLQFLIQYYNGEERAKGNILERFSAQQFPDLHSELNLSSLELGDSALYFCASSVDSNYGYTFGSGTRLTVV.

The chain combines TRBV18 with TRBJ1-3; D gene unclear. This CDR3 contains 16 residues. CDR1 is KGHSH and CDR2 is LQKENI in the germline V gene. V was pared by 4 bases and J by 0 bases, with 13 bases between. The CDR3 region has the DNA TGTGCCAGCTCACTAGGCGACGGAATCTCTGGAAACACCATATATTTT. This encodes CASSLGDGISGNTIYF. The full variable domain, with the rest looked up from reference TRBV18 and TRBJ1-3, is NAGVMQNPRHLVRRRGQEARLRCSPMKGHSHVYWYRQLPEEGLKFMVYLQKENIIDESGMPKERFSAEFPKEGPSILRIQQVVRGDSAAYFCASSLGDGISGNTIYFGEGSWLTVV.

A single count supports this clone. The chain recombines TRBV18 with TRBJ2-1; unclear D gene. Germline-derived CDR1 and CDR2 are KGHSH and LQKENI. The CDR3 totals 12 residues. Trimming shortened V by 3 bases and J by 10 bases, and 10 bases separated the two germline ends. In DNA, the CDR3 is TGTGCCAGCTCACCCTCGGGCCAGGAGCAGTTCTTC. Protein sequence: CASSPSGQEQFF.

The gene calls are TRBV6-1 and TRBJ1-2; D not certain. The CDR3 has 12 residues. Between the trimmed V and J ends, which lost 3 bases and 4 bases, there was a span of 6 bases. Germline lookup yields CDR1 MNHNS and CDR2 SASEGT. In nucleotides, the CDR3 is TGTGCCAGCAGTGACACGGTCTATGGCTACACCTTC. Protein product: CASSDTVYGYTF.

V and J are TRBV10-3 and TRBJ2-7, with TRBD1 matching over 9 bases. Trimming removed 8 bases from V and 6 bases from J; junction bases left unmatched: 8. Germline V gene lookup returns CDR1 ENHRY and CDR2 SYGVKD. The CDR3 is 13 amino acids. Written as DNA, the CDR3 is TGTGCCATCCGCGGGACAGGGATGCGCGAGCAGTACGTC. Translating gives CAIRGTGMREQYV.

CDR3 sequence reads: CASSWRAGEVRETQYF. The CDR3 DNA sequence: TGTGCCAGCAGCTGGCGGGCGGGAGAGGTGAGAGAGACCCAGTACTTC. The rearrangement links TRBV7-2 to TRBJ2-5; TRBD2 agrees at 7 bases. Germline lookup yields CDR1 SGHTA and CDR2 FQGNSA. The CDR3 runs 16 residues. V trimming: 4 bases; J trimming: 4 bases; junction bases outside the gene matches: 12.

The chain combines TRBV21-1 with TRBJ1-6. TRBV21-1 is listed as a pseudogene. CDR3 size: 14 residues. The CDR3 nucleotides read TGTGCCATGCTTATTAAAAGGGGGGATTCACCCCTCCACTTT. It codes for CAMLIKRGDSPLHF.

This clone was recorded once. The chain carries TRBV5-5 and TRBJ2-5; D possibly matches TRBD1 or TRBD2 (5 bases each). Germline values: CDR1 SGHKS, CDR2 YYEKEE (reference sequence). The CDR3 contains 14 residues. The V gene lost 5 bases and the J gene lost 4 bases, with 15 bases spanning the gap. The CDR3 DNA is TGTGCCAGCAGTCAGACCACTGGGGGAGAGACCCAGTACTTC. Its protein is CASSQTTGGETQYF. The variable domain in full, completed from reference TRBV5-5 and TRBJ2-5, reads DAGVTQSPTHLIKTRGQQVTLRCSPISGHKSVSWYQQVLGQGPQFIFQYYEKEERGRGNFPDRFSARQFPNYSSELNVNALLLGDSALYLCASSQTTGGETQYFGPGTRLLVL.

V is TRBV9 and J is TRBJ2-1; D may be TRBD1 or TRBD2 (5 bases each). This CDR3 spans 14 amino acids. V lost 2 bases and J lost 5, with 11 bases in between. Germline V gives CDR1 SGDLS, CDR2 YYNGEE. CDR3 bases: TGTGCCAGCAGCGTTACTCAGGGACACAATGAGCAGTTCTTC. Its protein product is CASSVTQGHNEQFF.

This chain joins TRBV5-8 and TRBJ2-5; a possible D gene is TRBD2 (7 bases). The germline gives CDR1 SGHTS, CDR2 YDEGEE. Trimming stripped 5 bases from V and 4 bases from J, with 15 bases between. The CDR3 loop spans 14 amino acids. CDR3 nucleotide sequence: TGTGCCAGCAGTCTTTGGGGGGGGCGAGAGACCCAGTACTTC. Protein sequence: CASSLWGGRETQYF.